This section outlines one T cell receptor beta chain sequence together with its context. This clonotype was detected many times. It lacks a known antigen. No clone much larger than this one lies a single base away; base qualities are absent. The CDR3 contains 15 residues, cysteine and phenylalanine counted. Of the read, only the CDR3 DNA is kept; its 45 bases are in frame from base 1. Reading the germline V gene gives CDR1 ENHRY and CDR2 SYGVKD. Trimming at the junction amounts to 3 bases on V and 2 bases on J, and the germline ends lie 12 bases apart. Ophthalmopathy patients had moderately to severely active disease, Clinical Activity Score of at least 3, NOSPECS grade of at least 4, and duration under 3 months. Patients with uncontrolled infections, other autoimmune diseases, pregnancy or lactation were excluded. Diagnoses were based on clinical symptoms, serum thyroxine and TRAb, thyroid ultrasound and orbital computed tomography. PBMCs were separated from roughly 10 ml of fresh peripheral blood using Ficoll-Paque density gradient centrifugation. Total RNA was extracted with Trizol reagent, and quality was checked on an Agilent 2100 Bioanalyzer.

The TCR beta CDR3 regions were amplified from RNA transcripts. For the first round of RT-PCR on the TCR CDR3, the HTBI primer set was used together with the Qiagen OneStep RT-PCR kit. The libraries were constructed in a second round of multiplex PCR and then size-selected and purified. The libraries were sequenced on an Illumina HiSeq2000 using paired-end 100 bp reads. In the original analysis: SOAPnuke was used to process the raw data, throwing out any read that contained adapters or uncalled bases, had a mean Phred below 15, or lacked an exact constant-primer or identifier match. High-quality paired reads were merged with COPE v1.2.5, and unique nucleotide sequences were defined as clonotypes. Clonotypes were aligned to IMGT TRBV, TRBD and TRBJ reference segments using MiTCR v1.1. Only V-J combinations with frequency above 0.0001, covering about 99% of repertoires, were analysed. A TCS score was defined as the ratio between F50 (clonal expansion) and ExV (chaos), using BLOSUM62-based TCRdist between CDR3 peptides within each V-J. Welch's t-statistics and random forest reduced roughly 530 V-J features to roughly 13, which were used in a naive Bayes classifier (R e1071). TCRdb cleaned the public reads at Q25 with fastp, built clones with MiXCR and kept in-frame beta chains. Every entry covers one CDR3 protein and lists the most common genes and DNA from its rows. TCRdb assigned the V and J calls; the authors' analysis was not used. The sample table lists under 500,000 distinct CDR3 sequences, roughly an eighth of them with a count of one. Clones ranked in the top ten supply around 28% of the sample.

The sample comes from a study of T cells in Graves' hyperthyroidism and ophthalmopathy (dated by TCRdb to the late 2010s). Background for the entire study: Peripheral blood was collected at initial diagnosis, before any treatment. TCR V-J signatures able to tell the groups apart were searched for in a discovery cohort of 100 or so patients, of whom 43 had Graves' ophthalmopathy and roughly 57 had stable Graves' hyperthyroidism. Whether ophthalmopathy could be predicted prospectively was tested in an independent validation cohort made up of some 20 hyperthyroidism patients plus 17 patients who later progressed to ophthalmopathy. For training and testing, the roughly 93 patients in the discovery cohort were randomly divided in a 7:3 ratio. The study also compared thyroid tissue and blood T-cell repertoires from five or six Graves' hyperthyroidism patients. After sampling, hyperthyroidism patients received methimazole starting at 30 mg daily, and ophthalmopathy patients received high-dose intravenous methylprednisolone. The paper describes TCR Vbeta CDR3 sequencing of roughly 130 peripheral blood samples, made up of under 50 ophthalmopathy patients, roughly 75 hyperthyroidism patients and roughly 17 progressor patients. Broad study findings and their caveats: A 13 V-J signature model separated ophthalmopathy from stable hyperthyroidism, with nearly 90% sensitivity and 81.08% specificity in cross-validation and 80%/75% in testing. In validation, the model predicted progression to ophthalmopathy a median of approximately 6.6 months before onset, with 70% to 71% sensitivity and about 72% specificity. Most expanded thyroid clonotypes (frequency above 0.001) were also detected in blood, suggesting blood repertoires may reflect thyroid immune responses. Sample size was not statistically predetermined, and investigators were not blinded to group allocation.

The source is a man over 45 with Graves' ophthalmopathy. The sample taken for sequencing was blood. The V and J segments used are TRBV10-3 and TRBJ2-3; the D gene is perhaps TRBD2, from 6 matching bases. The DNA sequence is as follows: TGTGCCATCAGTGATGAGCGGGCGAACACAGATACGCAGTATTTT. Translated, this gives CAISDERANTDTQYF.